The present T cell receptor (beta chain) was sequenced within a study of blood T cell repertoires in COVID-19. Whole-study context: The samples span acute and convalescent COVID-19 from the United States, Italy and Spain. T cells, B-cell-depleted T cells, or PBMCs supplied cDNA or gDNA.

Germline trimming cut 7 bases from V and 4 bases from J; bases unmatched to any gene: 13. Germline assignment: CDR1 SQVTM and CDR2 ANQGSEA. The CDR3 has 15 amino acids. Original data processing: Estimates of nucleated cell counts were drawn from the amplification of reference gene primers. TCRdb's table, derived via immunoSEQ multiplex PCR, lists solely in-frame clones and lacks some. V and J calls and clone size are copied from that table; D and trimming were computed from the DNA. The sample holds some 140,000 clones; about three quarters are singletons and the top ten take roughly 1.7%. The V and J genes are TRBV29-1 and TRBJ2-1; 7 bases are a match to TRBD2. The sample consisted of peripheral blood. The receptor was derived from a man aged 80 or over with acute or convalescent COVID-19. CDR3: CSGKVGLAVYNEQFF. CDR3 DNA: TGCAGCGGTAAGGTAGGGCTAGCGGTTTACAATGAGCAGTTCTTC.